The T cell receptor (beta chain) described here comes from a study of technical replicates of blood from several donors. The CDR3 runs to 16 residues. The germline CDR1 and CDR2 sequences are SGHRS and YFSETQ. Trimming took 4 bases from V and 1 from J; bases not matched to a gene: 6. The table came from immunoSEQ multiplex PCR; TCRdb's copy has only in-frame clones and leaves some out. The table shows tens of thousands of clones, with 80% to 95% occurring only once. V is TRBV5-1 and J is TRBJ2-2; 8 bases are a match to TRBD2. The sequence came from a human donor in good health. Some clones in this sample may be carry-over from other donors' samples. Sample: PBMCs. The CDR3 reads CASSRQTSENTGELFF. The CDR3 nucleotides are TGCGCCAGCAGCCGCCAGACTAGCGAGAACACCGGGGAGCTGTTTTTT.